This is a list of T cell receptor beta chains from one sample in a study of T cells in Graves' hyperthyroidism and ophthalmopathy. TCRdb re-called the multiplex PCR reads through MiXCR, storing one row per CDR3 protein. The repertoire includes 370,000 or so distinct CDR3 sequences, 20% to 25% of them detected once, and 70% to 75% sits in the top ten. Sequenced: blood. The receptors were sampled from a man between 45 and 60 years old with Graves' hyperthyroidism. The CDR3 runs from the conserved cysteine through the conserved F or W. D genes are given only for firm matches. Size tells how often a clone was seen (once, few, many) or the class of an expanded clone, and some rows leave it out.

v_call: TRBV11-2
d_call: .
j_call: TRBJ2-1
clone_size: many
cdr3_aa: CASSRDGTRWGNEQFF
cdr3_nt: TGTGCCAGCAGCCGGGACGGGACCCGGTGGGGGAATGAGCAGTTCTTC

v_call: TRBV12-3/TRBV12-4
d_call: .
j_call: TRBJ2-7
clone_size: many
cdr3_aa: CASSSSAGSYEQYF
cdr3_nt: TGTGCCAGCAGCTCATCAGCGGGCTCCTACGAGCAGTACTTC

v_call: TRBV6-5
d_call: .
j_call: TRBJ1-3
clone_size: .
cdr3_aa: CASSYSTRGGNTIYF
cdr3_nt: TGTGCCAGCAGTTACTCGACCAGGGGTGGAAACACCATATATTTT

v_call: TRBV11-3
d_call: .
j_call: TRBJ2-7
clone_size: .
cdr3_aa: CASSFHRGEQYF
cdr3_nt: TGTGCCAGCAGCTTCCACCGCGGGGAGCAGTACTTC

v_call: TRBV20-1
d_call: .
j_call: TRBJ1-5
clone_size: .
cdr3_aa: CSASDWETGDQPQHF
cdr3_nt: TGCAGTGCTAGTGACTGGGAGACTGGGGATCAGCCCCAGCATTTT

v_call: TRBV7-2
d_call: TRBD2
j_call: TRBJ2-1
clone_size: .
cdr3_aa: CASSLRGRAPKREQFF
cdr3_nt: TGTGCCAGCAGCTTACGCGGGAGGGCCCCTAAGAGGGAGCAGTTCTTC

v_call: TRBV7-8
d_call: .
j_call: TRBJ2-5
clone_size: many
cdr3_aa: CASSLGPTSQETQYF
cdr3_nt: TGTGCCAGCAGCTTAGGGCCGACTAGTCAGGAGACCCAGTACTTC

v_call: TRBV20-1
d_call: TRBD2
j_call: TRBJ2-3
clone_size: .
cdr3_aa: CSVLSAGGNTDTQYF
cdr3_nt: TGCAGTGTCCTAAGCGCGGGAGGTAACACAGATACGCAGTATTTT

v_call: TRBV9
d_call: TRBD2
j_call: TRBJ2-1
clone_size: .
cdr3_aa: CASSVATSDEQFF
cdr3_nt: TGTGCCAGCAGCGTGGCTACTAGCGACGAGCAGTTCTTC

v_call: TRBV6-1
d_call: .
j_call: TRBJ2-1
clone_size: .
cdr3_aa: CASSGSTSRSYNEQFF
cdr3_nt: TGTGCCAGCAGTGGATCGACTAGTCGATCCTACAATGAGCAGTTCTTC

v_call: TRBV28
d_call: .
j_call: TRBJ2-7
clone_size: many
cdr3_aa: CASSGRYEQYF
cdr3_nt: TGTGCCAGCAGTGGGAGATACGAGCAGTACTTC

v_call: TRBV11-2
d_call: .
j_call: TRBJ1-1
clone_size: .
cdr3_aa: CASSMARGNTEAFF
cdr3_nt: TGTGCCAGCAGCATGGCCCGGGGGAACACTGAAGCTTTCTTT

v_call: TRBV2
d_call: .
j_call: TRBJ1-1
clone_size: .
cdr3_aa: CASSEPRVRGAFF
cdr3_nt: TGTGCCAGCAGTGAACCCAGGGTCCGAGGAGCTTTCTTT

v_call: TRBV4-2
d_call: TRBD2
j_call: TRBJ2-1
clone_size: few
cdr3_aa: CASSQEFRTSGRYQFF
cdr3_nt: TGTGCCAGCAGCCAAGAGTTCCGGACTAGCGGGAGGTATCAGTTCTTC

v_call: TRBV11-2
d_call: .
j_call: TRBJ2-5
clone_size: many
cdr3_aa: CASSLGRTGKETQYF
cdr3_nt: TGTGCCAGCAGCTTAGGTCGTACAGGAAAAGAGACCCAGTACTTC

v_call: TRBV11-2
d_call: TRBD1
j_call: TRBJ2-5
clone_size: many
cdr3_aa: CASLDRSSGETQYF
cdr3_nt: TGTGCCAGCCTGGACAGGTCCTCCGGAGAGACCCAGTACTTC

v_call: TRBV6-2/TRBV6-3
d_call: TRBD2
j_call: TRBJ2-1
clone_size: .
cdr3_aa: CASSYSWTSGKGEQFF
cdr3_nt: TGTGCCAGCAGTTACTCCTGGACTAGCGGGAAGGGTGAGCAGTTCTTC

v_call: TRBV10-2
d_call: .
j_call: TRBJ1-1
clone_size: many
cdr3_aa: CASSGGRTEAFF
cdr3_nt: TGCGCCAGCAGTGGGGGGAGGACTGAAGCTTTCTTT

v_call: TRBV2
d_call: .
j_call: TRBJ2-7
clone_size: .
cdr3_aa: CASKPDNTYEQYF
cdr3_nt: TGTGCCAGCAAGCCCGACAACACCTACGAGCAGTACTTC

v_call: TRBV6-1
d_call: .
j_call: TRBJ2-2
clone_size: .
cdr3_aa: CASSEDITNTGELFF
cdr3_nt: TGTGCCAGCAGTGAAGATATAACAAACACCGGGGAGCTGTTTTTT

v_call: TRBV18
d_call: .
j_call: TRBJ1-5
clone_size: many
cdr3_aa: CASSPGNQPQHF
cdr3_nt: TGTGCCAGCTCACCTGGCAATCAGCCCCAGCATTTT

v_call: TRBV11-2
d_call: TRBD1
j_call: TRBJ2-1
clone_size: many
cdr3_aa: CASSPTWGQGYNEQFF
cdr3_nt: TGTGCCAGCAGCCCGACCTGGGGACAGGGTTACAATGAGCAGTTCTTC

v_call: TRBV20-1
d_call: TRBD1
j_call: TRBJ1-2
clone_size: .
cdr3_aa: CSAPTGGGGYTF
cdr3_nt: TGCAGTGCCCCGACAGGGGGGGGGGGCTACACCTTC

v_call: TRBV20-1
d_call: .
j_call: TRBJ1-1
clone_size: many
cdr3_aa: CSARDPGRANTEAFF
cdr3_nt: TGCAGTGCTAGAGATCCTGGCAGGGCGAACACTGAAGCTTTCTTT

v_call: TRBV6-1
d_call: TRBD2
j_call: TRBJ2-7
clone_size: many
cdr3_aa: CASSRPPGLGTYEQYF
cdr3_nt: TGTGCCAGCAGTCGCCCACCGGGACTAGGAACCTACGAGCAGTACTTC

v_call: TRBV7-2
d_call: .
j_call: TRBJ1-2
clone_size: few
cdr3_aa: CASSLVPGGHHYGYTF
cdr3_nt: TGTGCCAGCAGCTTAGTGCCTGGGGGGCACCACTATGGCTACACCTTC

v_call: TRBV28
d_call: TRBD1
j_call: TRBJ2-7
clone_size: many
cdr3_aa: CASLGQGAYEQYF
cdr3_nt: TGTGCCAGCCTAGGACAGGGTGCCTACGAGCAGTACTTC

v_call: TRBV6-2/TRBV6-3
d_call: .
j_call: TRBJ1-2
clone_size: .
cdr3_aa: CASSRDLKRGYTF
cdr3_nt: TGTGCCAGCAGTCGGGACCTAAAGCGTGGCTACACCTTC

v_call: TRBV20-1
d_call: .
j_call: TRBJ1-6
clone_size: .
cdr3_aa: CSARETANAPLHF
cdr3_nt: TGCAGTGCTAGAGAGACAGCCAACGCACCCCTCCACTTT

v_call: TRBV9
d_call: TRBD1
j_call: TRBJ1-1
clone_size: .
cdr3_aa: CASSGQGMSTEAFF
cdr3_nt: TGTGCCAGCAGCGGACAGGGGATGAGCACTGAAGCTTTCTTT

v_call: TRBV4-1
d_call: .
j_call: TRBJ2-2
clone_size: .
cdr3_aa: CASSHGPRRNTGELFF
cdr3_nt: TGCGCCAGCAGCCACGGCCCCAGACGGAACACCGGGGAGCTGTTTTTT

v_call: TRBV11-2
d_call: .
j_call: TRBJ2-1
clone_size: .
cdr3_aa: CASSLEGPTAFNEQFF
cdr3_nt: TGTGCCAGCAGCTTAGAAGGGCCTACCGCCTTCAATGAGCAGTTCTTC

v_call: TRBV3-1
d_call: .
j_call: TRBJ2-1
clone_size: many
cdr3_aa: CASSQNGVPEQFF
cdr3_nt: TGTGCCAGCAGCCAGAACGGAGTACCTGAGCAGTTCTTC

v_call: TRBV3-1
d_call: .
j_call: TRBJ2-7
clone_size: few
cdr3_aa: CASSQQPGPTTQYF
cdr3_nt: TGTGCCAGCAGCCAACAACCGGGACCAACGACGCAGTACTTC

v_call: TRBV7-9
d_call: TRBD1
j_call: TRBJ2-6
clone_size: .
cdr3_aa: CASSRPPDRPVLTF
cdr3_nt: TGTGCCAGCAGCCGACCCCCGGACAGGCCCGTCCTGACTTTC

v_call: TRBV6-2/TRBV6-3
d_call: .
j_call: TRBJ1-2
clone_size: few
cdr3_aa: CASSPPGGHRGYTF
cdr3_nt: TGTGCCAGCAGTCCCCCGGGGGGGCATAGAGGCTACACCTTC

v_call: TRBV7-2
d_call: TRBD2
j_call: TRBJ2-1
clone_size: .
cdr3_aa: CASSPKRTSGYLAAFF
cdr3_nt: TGTGCCAGCAGCCCGAAAAGGACTAGCGGGTATTTGGCCGCGTTCTTC

v_call: TRBV28
d_call: TRBD2
j_call: TRBJ2-3
clone_size: few
cdr3_aa: CASINPGLAGRDTQYF
cdr3_nt: TGTGCCAGCATCAATCCGGGACTAGCGGGAAGAGATACGCAGTATTTT

v_call: TRBV2
d_call: .
j_call: TRBJ1-5
clone_size: many
cdr3_aa: CASSSDSQWPQHF
cdr3_nt: TGTGCCAGCAGTTCGGACAGCCAGTGGCCCCAGCATTTT

v_call: TRBV7-2
d_call: .
j_call: TRBJ2-3
clone_size: few
cdr3_aa: CASSLAAGTTDTQYF
cdr3_nt: TGTGCCAGCAGCTTAGCTGCAGGGACCACAGATACGCAGTATTTT

v_call: TRBV20-1
d_call: .
j_call: TRBJ2-7
clone_size: .
cdr3_aa: CSARGSGISSYEQYF
cdr3_nt: TGCAGTGCTAGAGGTTCGGGGATTAGCTCCTACGAGCAGTACTTC

v_call: TRBV2
d_call: TRBD1
j_call: TRBJ1-1
clone_size: .
cdr3_aa: CASSEDRGEGEAFF
cdr3_nt: TGTGCCAGCAGTGAGGACAGGGGGGAGGGTGAAGCTTTCTTT

v_call: TRBV18
d_call: .
j_call: TRBJ1-2
clone_size: .
cdr3_aa: CASSPGARDKDYGYTF
cdr3_nt: TGTGCCAGCTCACCAGGGGCCAGGGATAAAGACTATGGCTACACCTTC

v_call: TRBV19
d_call: TRBD1
j_call: TRBJ1-1
clone_size: .
cdr3_aa: CASTVGQGSTEAFF
cdr3_nt: TGTGCCAGTACCGTGGGACAGGGGAGCACTGAAGCTTTCTTT

v_call: TRBV19
d_call: .
j_call: TRBJ2-1
clone_size: few
cdr3_aa: CASSSRYNEQFF
cdr3_nt: TGTGCCAGTAGCAGCAGATACAATGAGCAGTTCTTC